This T cell receptor (beta chain) was captured in a study of blood T cell repertoires in COVID-19. Across the whole study: Italy, Spain and the United States were the sources of the convalescent and acute COVID-19 samples. PBMCs, B-cell-depleted T cells, or T cells provided the cDNA or gDNA that made up the material.

There are 16 residues in the CDR3. Trimming cost V 0 bases and J 6 bases; bases outside gene matches: 8. The germline V gene has CDR1 LGHNA and CDR2 YNFKEQ. Original methodology: Reference gene primer amplification yielded estimated nucleated cell counts. Some clones are missing from TCRdb's copy, which holds only in-frame ones; the method was immunoSEQ multiplex PCR. Clonal size and the V and J genes are those of that table, whereas D and trimming came from the DNA. This sample has 150,000 to 200,000 clones; around 80% occur once, and the top ten carry roughly 19%. V and J are TRBV4-2 and TRBJ2-7; 10 positions agree with TRBD1. The sequencing sample was made of peripheral blood. This sequence originates from an elderly woman with acute or convalescent COVID-19. CDR3 DNA: TGTGCCAGCAGCCAAGAACAAGGGACAGGGGCTCGCGAGCAGTACTTC. Protein: CASSQEQGTGAREQYF.